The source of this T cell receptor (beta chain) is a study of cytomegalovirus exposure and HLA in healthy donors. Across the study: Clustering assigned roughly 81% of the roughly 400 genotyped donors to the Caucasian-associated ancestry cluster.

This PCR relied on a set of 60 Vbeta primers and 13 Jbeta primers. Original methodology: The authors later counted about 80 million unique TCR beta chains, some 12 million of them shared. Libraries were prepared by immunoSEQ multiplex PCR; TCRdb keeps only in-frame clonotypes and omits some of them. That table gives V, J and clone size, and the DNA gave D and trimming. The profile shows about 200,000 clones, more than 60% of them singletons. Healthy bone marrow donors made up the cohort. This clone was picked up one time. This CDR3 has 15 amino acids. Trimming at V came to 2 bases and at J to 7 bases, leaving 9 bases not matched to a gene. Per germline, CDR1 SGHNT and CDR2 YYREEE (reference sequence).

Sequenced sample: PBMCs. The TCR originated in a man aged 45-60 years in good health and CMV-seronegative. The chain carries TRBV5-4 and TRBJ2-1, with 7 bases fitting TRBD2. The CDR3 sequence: CASSFEGGPINEQFF. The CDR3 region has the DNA TGTGCCAGCAGCTTCGAGGGAGGGCCTATTAATGAGCAGTTCTTC.